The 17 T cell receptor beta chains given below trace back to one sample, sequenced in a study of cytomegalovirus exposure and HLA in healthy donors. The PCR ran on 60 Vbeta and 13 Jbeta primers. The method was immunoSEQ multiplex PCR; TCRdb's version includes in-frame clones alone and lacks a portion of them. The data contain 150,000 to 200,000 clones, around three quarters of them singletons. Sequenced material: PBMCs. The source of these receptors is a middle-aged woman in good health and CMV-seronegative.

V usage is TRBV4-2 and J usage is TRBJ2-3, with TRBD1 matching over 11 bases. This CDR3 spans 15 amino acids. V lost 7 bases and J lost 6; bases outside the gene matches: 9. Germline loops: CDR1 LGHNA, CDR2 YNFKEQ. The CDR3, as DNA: TGTGCCAGCAACGCGGGGACAGGGGGGGTCGATACGCAGTATTTT. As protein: CASNAGTGGVDTQYF.

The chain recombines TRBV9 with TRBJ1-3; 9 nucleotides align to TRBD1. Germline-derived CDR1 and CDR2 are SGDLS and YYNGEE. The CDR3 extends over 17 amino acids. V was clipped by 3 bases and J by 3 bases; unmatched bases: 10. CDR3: CASSGRDRENGGNTIYF. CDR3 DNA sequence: TGTGCCAGCAGCGGCCGGGACAGGGAGAACGGTGGAAACACCATATATTTT.

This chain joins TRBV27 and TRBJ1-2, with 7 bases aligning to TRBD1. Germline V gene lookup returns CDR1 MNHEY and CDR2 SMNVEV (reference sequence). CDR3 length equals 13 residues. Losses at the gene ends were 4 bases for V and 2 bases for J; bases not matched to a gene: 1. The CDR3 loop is CASSSTGNYGYTF. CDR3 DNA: TGTGCCAGCAGTTCGACAGGGAACTATGGCTACACCTTC.

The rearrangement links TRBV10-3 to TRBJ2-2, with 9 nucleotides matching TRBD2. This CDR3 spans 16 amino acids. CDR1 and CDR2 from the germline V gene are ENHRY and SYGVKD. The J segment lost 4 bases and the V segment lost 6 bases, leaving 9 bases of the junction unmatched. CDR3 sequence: CAIRGSRAGGTGELFF. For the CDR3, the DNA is TGTGCCATCAGGGGGAGCCGAGCGGGGGGCACCGGGGAGCTGTTTTTT.

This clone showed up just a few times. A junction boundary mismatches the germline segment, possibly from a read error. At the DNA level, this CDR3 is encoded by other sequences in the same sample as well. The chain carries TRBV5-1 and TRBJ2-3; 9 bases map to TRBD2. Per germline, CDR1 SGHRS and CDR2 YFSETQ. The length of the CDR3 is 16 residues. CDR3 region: CASSLAAAGGTDTQYF. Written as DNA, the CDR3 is TGCGCCAGCAGCTTGGCCGCAGCGGGAGGCACCGATACGCAGTATTTT.

The CDR3 loop reads CASRGLAGVFADTQYF. The CDR3 coding sequence is TGTGCCAGCAGGGGACTAGCGGGAGTTTTCGCAGATACGCAGTATTTT. The chain couples TRBV28 to TRBJ2-3; 14 positions agree with TRBD2. The V segment lost 6 bases and the J segment 4 bases; nucleotides outside the gene matches: 6. The CDR3 runs to 16 residues. CDR1 and CDR2 (germline): MDHEN, SYDVKM.

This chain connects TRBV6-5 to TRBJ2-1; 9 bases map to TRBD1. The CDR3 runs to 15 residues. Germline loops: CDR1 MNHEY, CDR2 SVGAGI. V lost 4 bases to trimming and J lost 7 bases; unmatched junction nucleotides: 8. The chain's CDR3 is CASSSIGTGLNEQFF. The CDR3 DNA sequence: TGTGCCAGCAGTTCCATCGGGACAGGGTTAAATGAGCAGTTCTTC.

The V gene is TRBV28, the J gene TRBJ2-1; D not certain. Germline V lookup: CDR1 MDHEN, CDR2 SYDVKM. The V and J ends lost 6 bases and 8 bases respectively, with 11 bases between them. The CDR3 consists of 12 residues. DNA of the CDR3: TGTGCCAGCAGGGCCCTAGTCTATGAGCAGTTCTTC. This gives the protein CASRALVYEQFF.

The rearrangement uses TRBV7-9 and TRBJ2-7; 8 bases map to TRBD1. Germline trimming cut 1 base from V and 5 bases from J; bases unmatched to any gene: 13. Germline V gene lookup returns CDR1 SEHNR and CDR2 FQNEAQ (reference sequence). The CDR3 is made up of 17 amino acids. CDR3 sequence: CASSLGDLRRGLHEQYF. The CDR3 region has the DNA TGTGCCAGCAGCTTAGGAGATCTCCGCAGGGGGCTACACGAGCAGTACTTC.

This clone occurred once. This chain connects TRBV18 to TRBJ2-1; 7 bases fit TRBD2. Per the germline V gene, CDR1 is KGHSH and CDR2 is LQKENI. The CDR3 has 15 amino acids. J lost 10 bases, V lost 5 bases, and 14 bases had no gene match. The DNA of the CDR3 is TGTGCCAGCTCATCGCCCGGGACTACGACCCCCGAGCAGTTCTTC. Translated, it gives CASSSPGTTTPEQFF.

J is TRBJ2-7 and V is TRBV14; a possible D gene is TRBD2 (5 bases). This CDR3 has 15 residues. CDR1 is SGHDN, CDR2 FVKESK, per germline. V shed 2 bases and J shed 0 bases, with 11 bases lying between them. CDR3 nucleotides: TGTGCCAGCAGCCAACTAAGGACTGTCTCCTACGAGCAGTACTTC. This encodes CASSQLRTVSYEQYF.

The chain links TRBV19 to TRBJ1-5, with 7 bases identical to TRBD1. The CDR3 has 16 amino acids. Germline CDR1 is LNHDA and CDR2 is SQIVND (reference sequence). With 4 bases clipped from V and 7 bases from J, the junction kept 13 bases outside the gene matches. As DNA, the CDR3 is TGTGCCAGTAGTACACAAGGAACAGGGGCTGGGCAGCCCCAGCATTTT. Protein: CASSTQGTGAGQPQHF.

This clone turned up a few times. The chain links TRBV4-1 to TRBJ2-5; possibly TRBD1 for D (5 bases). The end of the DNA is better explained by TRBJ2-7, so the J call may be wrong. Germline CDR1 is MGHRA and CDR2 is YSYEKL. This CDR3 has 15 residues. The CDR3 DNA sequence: TGCGCCAGCAGCCAAGCAGGGTTGAGGCTGTACGAGCAGTACTTC. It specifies CASSQAGLRLYEQYF.

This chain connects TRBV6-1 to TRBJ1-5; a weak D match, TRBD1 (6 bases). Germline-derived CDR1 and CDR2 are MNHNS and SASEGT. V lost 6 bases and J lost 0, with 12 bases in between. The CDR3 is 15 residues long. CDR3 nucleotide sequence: TGTGCCAGCAGCGGCGGACAGAGTAGCAATCAGCCCCAGCATTTT. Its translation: CASSGGQSSNQPQHF.

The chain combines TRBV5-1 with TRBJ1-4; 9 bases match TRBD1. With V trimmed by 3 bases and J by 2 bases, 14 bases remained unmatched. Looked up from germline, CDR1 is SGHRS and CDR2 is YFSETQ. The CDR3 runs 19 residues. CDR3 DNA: TGCGCCAGCAGCTCACCACCGGGACAGGGAATGTCTACTAATGAAAAACTGTTTTTT. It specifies CASSSPPGQGMSTNEKLFF.

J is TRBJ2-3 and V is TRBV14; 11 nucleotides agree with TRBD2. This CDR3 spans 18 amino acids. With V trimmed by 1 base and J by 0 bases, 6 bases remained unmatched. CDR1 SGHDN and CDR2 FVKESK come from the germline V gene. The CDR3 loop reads CASSQGTSGLPSTDTQYF. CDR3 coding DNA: TGTGCCAGCAGCCAAGGGACTAGCGGGTTACCTAGCACAGATACGCAGTATTTT.

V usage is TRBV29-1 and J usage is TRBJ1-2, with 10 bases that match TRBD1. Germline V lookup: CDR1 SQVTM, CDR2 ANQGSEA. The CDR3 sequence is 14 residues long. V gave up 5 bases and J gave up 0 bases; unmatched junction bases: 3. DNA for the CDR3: TGCAGCGTTTCGACAGGGGGCACTAACTATGGCTACACCTTC. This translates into CSVSTGGTNYGYTF.